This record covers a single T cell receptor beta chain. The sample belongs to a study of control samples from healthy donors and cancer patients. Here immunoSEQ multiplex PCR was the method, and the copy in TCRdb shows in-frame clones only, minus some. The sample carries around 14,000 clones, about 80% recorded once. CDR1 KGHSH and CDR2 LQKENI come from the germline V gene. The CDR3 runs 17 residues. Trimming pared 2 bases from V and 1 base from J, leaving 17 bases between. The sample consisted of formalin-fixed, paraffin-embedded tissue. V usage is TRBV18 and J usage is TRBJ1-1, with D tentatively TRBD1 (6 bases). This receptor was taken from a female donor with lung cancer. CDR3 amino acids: CASSPSTGTRGNTEAFF. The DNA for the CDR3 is TGTGCCAGCTCACCATCAACAGGGACAAGGGGGAACACTGAAGCTTTCTTT.